A selection of T cell receptor beta chains follows, all from one sample in a study of PD-1 blockade in classical Hodgkin lymphoma. TCRdb keeps only in-frame clones here, not all; method: immunoSEQ multiplex PCR. The repertoire holds under 45,000 clones, with roughly 70% as singletons. The input for sequencing was peripheral blood mononuclear cells (PBMCs), taken before the fourth cycle of nivolumab. These TCRs come from a human donor with classical Hodgkin lymphoma. Both conserved end residues are part of each CDR3. A D gene is named only where the DNA matches it firmly. A row's size may be missing; if present it is once, few, many or a size class.

size	V	D	J	DNA	CDR3
-	TRBV19	TRBD2	TRBJ2-5	TGTGCCAGTAGTCGTCTAGCGGGAGTAGGGACCCAGTACTTC	CASSRLAGVGTQYF
-	TRBV6-6	-	TRBJ2-7	TGTGCCAGCGGGAGAAGCGCCTACGAGCAGTACTTC	CASGRSAYEQYF
-	TRBV10-3	TRBD2	TRBJ2-7	TGTGCCATCCAGCGGGGGGGCTTTGGCGAGCAGTACTTC	CAIQRGGFGEQYF
-	TRBV11-2	TRBD1	TRBJ1-4	TGTGCCAGCAGCTTGACAGGGGCGCCAACTAATGAAAAACTGTTTTTT	CASSLTGAPTNEKLFF
-	TRBV18	-	TRBJ1-4	TGTGCCAGCTCACCCCGGTCTGAAAAACTGTTTTTT	CASSPRSEKLFF
-	TRBV4-1	TRBD1	TRBJ2-1	TGCGCCAGCAGCCAACCTCCGGACAGGGTGAATGAGCAGTTCTTC	CASSQPPDRVNEQFF
once	TRBV29-1	TRBD2	TRBJ2-7	TGCAGCGCCCGACTAGCGGGAGTGGGCTACGAGCAGTACTTC	CSARLAGVGYEQYF
-	TRBV6-1	-	TRBJ2-3	TGTGCCAGCAGTCGACTCGGTTTCACAGATACGCAGTATTTT	CASSRLGFTDTQYF
-	TRBV9	TRBD2	TRBJ2-1	TGTGCCAGCAGCGTAAGAAGCTTTGCTAGCGGGGGATACAATGAGCAGTTCTTC	CASSVRSFASGGYNEQFF
once	TRBV7-2	TRBD1	TRBJ2-7	TGTGCCAGCAGAAGGGGACAGGGGGCTTCCTACGAGCAGTACTTC	CASRRGQGASYEQYF
-	TRBV28	-	TRBJ2-7	TGTGCCAGCAGTTTATTGACAGACGAGCAGTACTTC	CASSLLTDEQYF
-	TRBV7-9	TRBD1	TRBJ1-2	TGTGCCAGCAGCCCCGGACAGGGAGTAGACTATGGCTACACCTTC	CASSPGQGVDYGYTF
-	TRBV28	-	TRBJ2-7	TGTGCCAGCAGTTTCTCCACAGGGATCGAGCTAGAGCAGTACTTC	CASSFSTGIELEQYF
once	TRBV11-2	-	TRBJ2-6	TGTGCCAGCAGCCTAGGAGGGGGGACTTTCTCTGGGGCCAACGTCCTGACTTTC	CASSLGGGTFSGANVLTF
-	TRBV19	-	TRBJ2-2	TGTGCCAGTAGTATAGGAGGGTGGACCGGGGAGCTGTTTTTT	CASSIGGWTGELFF
-	TRBV7-2	TRBD1	TRBJ1-2	TGTGCCAGCAGCGACCGGACAGGGGGAAATGGCTACACCTTC	CASSDRTGGNGYTF
once	TRBV5-1	-	TRBJ1-1	TGCGCCAGCAGCCGAGGGCAGAACACTGAAGCTTTCTTT	CASSRGQNTEAFF